This TCR beta chain comes out of a study of graft-versus-host responses after intestinal transplantation. On the study more broadly: Anti-thymocyte globulin induction preceded 2 to 4 years of tacrolimus and steroid maintenance in all recipients.

Profiling relied on immunoSEQ multiplex PCR, and the TCRdb table lists in-frame clones only, not all of them. The profile shows tens of thousands of clones, 80% to 90% of them singletons. The CDR3 totals 14 residues. Germline V gives CDR1 MGHRA, CDR2 YSYEKL. With 1 base removed from V and 6 bases from J, the gap between germline ends came to 12 bases. The TCR originated in a human patient who received an intestinal transplant, so some T cells may come from the graft donor. Material: PBMCs, obtained 26 days after transplant. V usage is TRBV4-1 and J usage is TRBJ1-2; unclear D gene. The CDR3 region has the DNA TGCGCCAGCAGCCAAGGAGACACAAAGGATGGCTACACCTTC. This translates into CASSQGDTKDGYTF.